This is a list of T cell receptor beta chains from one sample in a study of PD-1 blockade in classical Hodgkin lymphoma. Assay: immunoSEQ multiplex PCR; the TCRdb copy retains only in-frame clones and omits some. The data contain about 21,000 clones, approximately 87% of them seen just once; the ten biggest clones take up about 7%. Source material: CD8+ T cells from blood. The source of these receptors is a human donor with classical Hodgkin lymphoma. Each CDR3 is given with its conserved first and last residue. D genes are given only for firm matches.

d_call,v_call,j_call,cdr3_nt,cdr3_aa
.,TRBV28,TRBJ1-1,TGTGCCAGCAGTTTCTCGGACGGGACTGAAGCTTTCTTT,CASSFSDGTEAFF
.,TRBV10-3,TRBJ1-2,TGTGCCAGCGAAGAGGGACGGCTCTATGGCTACACCTTC,CASEEGRLYGYTF
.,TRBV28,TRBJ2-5,TGTGCCAGCAGTCTCAGGGGTGGGGAGACCCAGTACTTC,CASSLRGGETQYF
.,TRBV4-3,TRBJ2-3,TGCGCCAGCAGCCCCACTATGAGTTCCCCAGATACGCAGTATTTT,CASSPTMSSPDTQYF
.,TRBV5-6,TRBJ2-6,TGTGCCAGCAGCCTGGACTACCCTGGGGCCAACGTCCTGACTTTC,CASSLDYPGANVLTF
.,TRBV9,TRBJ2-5,TGTGCCAGCAGCGTCATGGGTGGGGGTCAAGAGACCCAGTACTTC,CASSVMGGGQETQYF
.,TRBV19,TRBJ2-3,TGTGCCAGTAGTATTTTCAGGGGAAGCACAGATACGCAGTATTTT,CASSIFRGSTDTQYF
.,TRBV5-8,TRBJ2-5,TGTGCCAGCAGCCACCAGGGTCAAGAGACCCAGTACTTC,CASSHQGQETQYF
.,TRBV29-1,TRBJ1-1,TGCAGCGTCCGCAGGGGTAACACTGAAGCTTTCTTT,CSVRRGNTEAFF
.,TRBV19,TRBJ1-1,TGTGCCAGTAGTAATACAGGGAACACTGAAGCTTTCTTT,CASSNTGNTEAFF
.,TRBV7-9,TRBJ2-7,TGTGCCAGCAGCGCAAAACGGGACGGCGAGCAGTACTTC,CASSAKRDGEQYF
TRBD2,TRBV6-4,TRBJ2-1,TGTGCCAGCAGTGAGGCTAGCGGGAGGGGATACAATGAGCAGTTCTTC,CASSEASGRGYNEQFF
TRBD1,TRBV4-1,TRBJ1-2,TGCGCCAGCAGCCGCAGGGGGCTGGTTTATGGCTACACCTTC,CASSRRGLVYGYTF
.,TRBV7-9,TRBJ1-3,TGTGCCAGCAGCGTTGTGCTTCAGGGTACTGGAAACACCATATATTTT,CASSVVLQGTGNTIYF
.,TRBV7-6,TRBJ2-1,TGTGCCAGCAGCTTCCAACCCGGTAGTTATGAGCAGTTCTTC,CASSFQPGSYEQFF
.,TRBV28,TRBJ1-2,TGTGCCAGCAGTAACAACTATGGCTACACCTTC,CASSNNYGYTF
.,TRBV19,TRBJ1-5,TGTGCCAGTAGTATAGAGCCGGGGTTAAGGAATCAGCCCCAGCATTTT,CASSIEPGLRNQPQHF
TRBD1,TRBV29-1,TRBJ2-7,TGCAGCGTTGCAAGGACAGGGGTCCCGGGAGTCGGCTACGAGCAGTACTTC,CSVARTGVPGVGYEQYF
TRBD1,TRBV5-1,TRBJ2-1,TGCGCCAGCAGCTTGGCCACAGGGGAGTACAATGAGCAGTTCTTC,CASSLATGEYNEQFF
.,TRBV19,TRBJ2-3,TGTGCCAGTAGTATGGCAAGGGGGGCGGATACGCAGTATTTT,CASSMARGADTQYF